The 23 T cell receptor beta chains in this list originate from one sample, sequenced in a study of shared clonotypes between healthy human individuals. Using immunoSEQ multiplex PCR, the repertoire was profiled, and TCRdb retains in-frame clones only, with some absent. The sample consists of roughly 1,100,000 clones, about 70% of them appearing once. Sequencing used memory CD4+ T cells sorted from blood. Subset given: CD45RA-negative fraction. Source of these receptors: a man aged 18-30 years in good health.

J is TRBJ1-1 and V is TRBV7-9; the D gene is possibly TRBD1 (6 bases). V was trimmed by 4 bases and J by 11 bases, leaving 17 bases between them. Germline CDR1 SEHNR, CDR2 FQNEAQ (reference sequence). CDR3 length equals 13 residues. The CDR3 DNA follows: TGTGCCAGCAGCTACCGTGACAGGCCCACGGCTTTCTTT. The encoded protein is CASSYRDRPTAFF.

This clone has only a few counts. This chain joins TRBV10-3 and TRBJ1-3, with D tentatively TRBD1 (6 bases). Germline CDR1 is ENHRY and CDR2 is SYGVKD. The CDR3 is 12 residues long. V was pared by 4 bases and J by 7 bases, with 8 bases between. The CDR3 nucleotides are TGTGCCATCAGTGGAGGACAGAACACCATATATTTT. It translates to CAISGGQNTIYF.

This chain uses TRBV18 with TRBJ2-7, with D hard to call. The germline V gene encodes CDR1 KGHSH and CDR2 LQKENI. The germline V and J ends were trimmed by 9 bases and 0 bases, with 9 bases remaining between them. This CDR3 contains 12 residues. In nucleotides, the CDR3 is TGTGCCAGTCGATCTAGCTCCTACGAGCAGTACTTC. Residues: CASRSSSYEQYF.

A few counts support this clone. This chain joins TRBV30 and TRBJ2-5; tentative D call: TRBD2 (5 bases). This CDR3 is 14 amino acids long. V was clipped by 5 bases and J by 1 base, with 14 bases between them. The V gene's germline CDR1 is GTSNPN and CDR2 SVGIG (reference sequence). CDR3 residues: CAWADRGSQETQYF. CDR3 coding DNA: TGTGCCTGGGCCGACCGAGGGAGCCAAGAGACCCAGTACTTC.

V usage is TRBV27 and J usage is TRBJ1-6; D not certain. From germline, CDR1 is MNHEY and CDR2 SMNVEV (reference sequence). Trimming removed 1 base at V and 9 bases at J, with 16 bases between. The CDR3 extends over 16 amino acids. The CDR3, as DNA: TGTGCCAGCAGTTTATATGGGCTGGGTGGGTTTTCACCCCTCCACTTT. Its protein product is CASSLYGLGGFSPLHF.

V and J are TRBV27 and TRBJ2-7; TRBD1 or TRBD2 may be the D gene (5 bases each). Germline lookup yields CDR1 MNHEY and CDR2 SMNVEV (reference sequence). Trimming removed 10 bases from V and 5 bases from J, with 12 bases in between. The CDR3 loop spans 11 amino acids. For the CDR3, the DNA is TGTGCCATACTGAGGGGAGACGAGCAGTACTTC. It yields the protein CAILRGDEQYF.

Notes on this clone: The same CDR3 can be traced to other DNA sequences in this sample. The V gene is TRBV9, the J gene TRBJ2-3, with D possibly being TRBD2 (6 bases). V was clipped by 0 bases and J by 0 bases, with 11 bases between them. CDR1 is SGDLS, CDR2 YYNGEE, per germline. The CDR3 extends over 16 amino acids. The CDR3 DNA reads TGTGCCAGCAGCGTAGGGCGCGGGGCAAGCACAGATACGCAGTATTTT. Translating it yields CASSVGRGASTDTQYF.

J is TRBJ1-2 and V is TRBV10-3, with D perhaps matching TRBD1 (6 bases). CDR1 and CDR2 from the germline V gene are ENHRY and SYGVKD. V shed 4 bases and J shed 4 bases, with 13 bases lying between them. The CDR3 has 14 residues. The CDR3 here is CAISVSTGSYGYTF. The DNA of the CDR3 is TGTGCCATCAGTGTATCCACAGGGTCCTATGGCTACACCTTC.

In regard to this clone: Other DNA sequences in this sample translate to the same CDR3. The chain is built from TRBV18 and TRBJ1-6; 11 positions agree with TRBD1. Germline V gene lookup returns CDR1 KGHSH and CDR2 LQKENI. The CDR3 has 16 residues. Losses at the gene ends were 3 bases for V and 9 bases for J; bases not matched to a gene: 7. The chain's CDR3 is CASSPTRDRGSSPLHF. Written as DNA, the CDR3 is TGTGCCAGCTCACCCACGAGGGACAGGGGGTCTTCACCCCTCCACTTT. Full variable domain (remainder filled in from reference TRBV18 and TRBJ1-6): NAGVMQNPRHLVRRRGQEARLRCSPMKGHSHVYWYRQLPEEGLKFMVYLQKENIIDESGMPKERFSAEFPKEGPSILRIQQVVRGDSAAYFCASSPTRDRGSSPLHFGNGTRLTVT.

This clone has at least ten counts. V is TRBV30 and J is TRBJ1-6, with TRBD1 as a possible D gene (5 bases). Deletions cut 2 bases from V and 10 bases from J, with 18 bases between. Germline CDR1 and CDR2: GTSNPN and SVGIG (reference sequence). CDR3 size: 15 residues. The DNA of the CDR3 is TGTGCCTGGAGTACTTCATCCGCGAACAGGTCACCCCTCCACTTT. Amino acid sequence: CAWSTSSANRSPLHF.

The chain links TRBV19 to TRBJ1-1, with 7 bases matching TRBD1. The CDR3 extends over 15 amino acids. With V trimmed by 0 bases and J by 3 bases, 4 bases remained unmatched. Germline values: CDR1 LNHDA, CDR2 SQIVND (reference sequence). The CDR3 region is CASSIEEGAYTEAFF. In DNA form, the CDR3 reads TGTGCCAGTAGTATAGAGGAGGGGGCCTACACTGAAGCTTTCTTT.

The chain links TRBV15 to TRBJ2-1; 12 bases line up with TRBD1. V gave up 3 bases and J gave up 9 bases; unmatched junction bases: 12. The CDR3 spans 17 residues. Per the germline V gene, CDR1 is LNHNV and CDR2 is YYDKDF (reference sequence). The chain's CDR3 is CATSSTSRDRGRGEQFF. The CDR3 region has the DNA TGTGCCACCAGCAGCACGTCCCGGGACAGGGGGCGAGGTGAGCAGTTCTTC. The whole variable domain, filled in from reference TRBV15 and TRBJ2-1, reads DAMVIQNPRYQVTQFGKPVTLSCSQTLNHNVMYWYQQKSSQAPKLLFHYYDKDFNNEADTPDNFQSRRPNTSFCFLDIRSPGLGDTAMYLCATSSTSRDRGRGEQFFGPGTRLTVL.

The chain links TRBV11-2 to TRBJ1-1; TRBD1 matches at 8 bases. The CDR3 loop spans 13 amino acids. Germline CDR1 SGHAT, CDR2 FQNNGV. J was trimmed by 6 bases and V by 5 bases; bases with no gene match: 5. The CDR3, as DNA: TGTGCCAGCAGCACGGACAGGGTTGCTGAAGCTTTCTTT. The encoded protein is CASSTDRVAEAFF.

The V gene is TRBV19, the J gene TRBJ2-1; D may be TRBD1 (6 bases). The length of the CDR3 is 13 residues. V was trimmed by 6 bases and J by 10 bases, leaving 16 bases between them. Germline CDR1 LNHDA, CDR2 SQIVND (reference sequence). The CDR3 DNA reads TGTGCCAGTAGGGTCCAACAGGGACGCGAGCAGTTCTTC. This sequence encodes CASRVQQGREQFF.

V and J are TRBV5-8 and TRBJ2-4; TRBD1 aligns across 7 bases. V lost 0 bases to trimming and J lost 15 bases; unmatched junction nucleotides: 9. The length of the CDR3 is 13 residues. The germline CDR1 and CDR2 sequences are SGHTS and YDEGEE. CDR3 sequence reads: CASSLGGSTGRYF. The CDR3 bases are TGTGCCAGCAGCTTGGGAGGATCGACAGGGAGGTACTTC.

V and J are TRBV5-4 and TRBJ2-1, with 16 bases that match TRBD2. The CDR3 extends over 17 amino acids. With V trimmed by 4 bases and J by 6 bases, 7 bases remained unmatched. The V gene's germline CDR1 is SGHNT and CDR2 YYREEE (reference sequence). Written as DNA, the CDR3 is TGTGCCAGCAGCCAGGGACTAGCGGGAGGGTCCGGCAATGAGCAGTTCTTC. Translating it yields CASSQGLAGGSGNEQFF.

In DNA form, the CDR3 reads TGTGCCAGCAGCCCCTACCTCCGACAGGAGCAAGAGACCCAGTACTTC. It translates to CASSPYLRQEQETQYF. This sequence joins TRBV4-2 and TRBJ2-5; perhaps TRBD1 as D (6 bases). Germline V gene data show CDR1 as LGHNA and CDR2 as YNFKEQ. The CDR3 extends over 16 amino acids. Trimming shortened V by 4 bases and J by 2 bases, and 17 bases separated the two germline ends.

CDR3 in amino acids: CASSYGRDQPQHF. The CDR3 bases are TGTGCCAGCAGTTACGGTCGAGATCAGCCCCAGCATTTT. The V gene is TRBV6-6, the J gene TRBJ1-5; D remains ambiguous. This CDR3 has 13 amino acids. Deletions cut 2 bases from V and 5 bases from J, with 7 bases between. Germline lookup yields CDR1 MNHNY and CDR2 SVGAGI (reference sequence).

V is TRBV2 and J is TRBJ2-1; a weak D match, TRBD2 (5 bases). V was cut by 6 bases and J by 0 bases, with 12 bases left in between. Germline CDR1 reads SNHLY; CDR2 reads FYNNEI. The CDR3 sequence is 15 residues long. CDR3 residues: CASSPLASSYNEQFF. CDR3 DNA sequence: TGTGCCAGCAGCCCGCTAGCATCCTCCTACAATGAGCAGTTCTTC. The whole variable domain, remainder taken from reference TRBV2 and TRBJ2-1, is EPEVTQTPSHQVTQMGQEVILRCVPISNHLYFYWYRQILGQKVEFLVSFYNNEISEKSEIFDDQFSVERPDGSNFTLKIRSTKLEDSAMYFCASSPLASSYNEQFFGPGTRLTVL.

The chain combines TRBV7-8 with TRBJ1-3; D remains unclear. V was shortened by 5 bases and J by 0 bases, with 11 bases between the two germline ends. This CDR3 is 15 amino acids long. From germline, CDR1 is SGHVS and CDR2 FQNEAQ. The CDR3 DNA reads TGTGCCAGCAGCGCTACCCTGGCCTCTGGAAACACCATATATTTT. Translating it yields CASSATLASGNTIYF.

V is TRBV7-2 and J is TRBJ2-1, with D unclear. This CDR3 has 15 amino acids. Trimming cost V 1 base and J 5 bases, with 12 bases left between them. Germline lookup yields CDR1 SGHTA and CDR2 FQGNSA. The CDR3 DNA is TGTGCCAGCAGCTTAGGGGGTCGAACCAACAATGAGCAGTTCTTC. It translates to CASSLGGRTNNEQFF.

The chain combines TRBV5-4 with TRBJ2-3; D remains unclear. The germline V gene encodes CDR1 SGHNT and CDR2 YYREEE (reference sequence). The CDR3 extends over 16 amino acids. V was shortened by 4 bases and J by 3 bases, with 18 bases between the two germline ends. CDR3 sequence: CASSQRVQSETDTQYF. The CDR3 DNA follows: TGTGCCAGCAGCCAACGTGTACAGAGTGAGACAGATACGCAGTATTTT.

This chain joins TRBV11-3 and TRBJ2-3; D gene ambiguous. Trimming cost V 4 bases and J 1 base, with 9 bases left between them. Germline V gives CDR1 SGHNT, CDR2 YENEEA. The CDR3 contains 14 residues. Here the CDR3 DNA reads TGTGCCAGCAGCTCGGCCCTAGGCACAGATACGCAGTATTTT. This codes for CASSSALGTDTQYF.